This entry lists 23 T cell receptor beta chains sequenced from one sample in a study of early T cells in non-severe SARS-CoV-2 infection. TCRdb itself ran the 5' RACE reads through MiXCR, one entry per CDR3 protein. The repertoire includes about 90,000 distinct CDR3 sequences, approximately 12% of them detected once, and 3.5% to 5% sits in the top ten. The material sequenced was whole blood, taken at baseline. The receptors come from an adult who was a healthcare worker with PCR-confirmed SARS-CoV-2 infection or an uninfected control (not recorded which).

This clonotype was picked up a small number of times. The rearrangement links TRBV10-3 to TRBJ2-1; D possibly corresponds to TRBD2 (5 bases). Trimming removed 6 bases from V and 7 bases from J, with 10 bases in between. The CDR3 has 12 residues. The germline gives CDR1 ENHRY, CDR2 SYGVKD. DNA of the CDR3: TGTGCCATCAGCGGGATGGGGAATGAGCAGTTCTTC. Its translation is CAISGMGNEQFF.

The chain recombines TRBV11-2 with TRBJ2-5, with 9 bases aligning to TRBD2. V was clipped by 5 bases and J by 2 bases; unmatched bases: 21. Germline CDR1 SGHAT, CDR2 FQNNGV. This CDR3 is built from 20 residues. CDR3 coding DNA: TGTGCCAGCAGCACGATAACCCGGTTTTCCACGCGGGGGGGGCAAGAGACCCAGTACTTC. Its protein is CASSTITRFSTRGGQETQYF.

This clonotype was recorded a few times. J is TRBJ2-1 and V is TRBV18, with 10 positions matching TRBD2. This CDR3 spans 14 amino acids. Germline V gives CDR1 KGHSH, CDR2 LQKENI. V lost 1 base and J lost 8; bases outside the gene matches: 2. As DNA, the CDR3 is TGTGCCAGCTCACCACTGACTAGCGGGTATGAGCAGTTCTTC. It encodes CASSPLTSGYEQFF.

This clonotype was observed a few times. This chain links TRBV6-1 with TRBJ1-2; D gene ambiguous. The CDR3 sequence is 17 residues long. In germline, CDR1 is MNHNS, CDR2 SASEGT. Trimming removed 6 bases from V and 2 bases from J, with 22 bases in between. The CDR3 is CASSVDPGRRINYGYTF. The CDR3 nucleotides are TGTGCCAGCAGCGTAGATCCAGGTCGACGAATCAACTATGGCTACACCTTC.

The chain is built from TRBV20-1 and TRBJ2-1, with D possibly matching TRBD1 (5 bases). CDR1 is DFQATT, CDR2 SNEGSKA, per germline (reference sequence). The CDR3 consists of 14 residues. V gave up 5 bases and J gave up 3 bases, with 14 bases separating them. This CDR3 reads CSAPRPGFYNEQFF. The CDR3 DNA follows: TGCAGTGCTCCGAGGCCAGGGTTCTACAATGAGCAGTTCTTC.

This clonotype has more than one count but fewer than ten. The genes are TRBV7-8 and TRBJ1-2, with D maybe TRBD1 (5 bases). The CDR3 is 15 amino acids. Trimming removed 5 bases at V and 0 bases at J, with 13 bases between. The germline V gene has CDR1 SGHVS and CDR2 FQNEAQ. Here the CDR3 reads CASSRMGVTNYGYTF. CDR3 nucleotides: TGTGCCAGCAGCCGTATGGGGGTAACTAACTATGGCTACACCTTC.

There are many counts of this clonotype. This chain links TRBV5-5 with TRBJ2-5; D unclear. CDR1 and CDR2 from the germline V gene are SGHKS and YYEKEE (reference sequence). V lost 4 bases to trimming and J lost 1 base, with 14 bases between them. This CDR3 has 15 amino acids. CDR3 nucleotides: TGTGCCAGCAGCGCTTCGCCTTTGACCCAAGAGACCCAGTACTTC. Amino acid sequence: CASSASPLTQETQYF.

This clonotype is judged medium-sized. The chain recombines TRBV7-9 with TRBJ2-1, with 9 bases that match TRBD2. The CDR3 spans 17 residues. The trim removed 5 bases at V and 7 bases at J, leaving 15 bases unmatched. The germline CDR1 and CDR2 sequences are SEHNR and FQNEAQ (reference sequence). CDR3 nucleotide sequence: TGTGCCAGCAGCACAGGAGGTCTTAGCGGGAGCCGGAATGAGCAGTTCTTC. Translation gives CASSTGGLSGSRNEQFF.

CDR3 sequence reads: CASRGQLNTGELFF. In DNA, the CDR3 is TGTGCCAGTAGGGGACAGTTAAACACCGGGGAGCTGTTTTTT. The V and J genes are TRBV19 and TRBJ2-2, with 7 bases identical to TRBD1. The CDR3 has 14 amino acids. CDR1 and CDR2 (germline): LNHDA, SQIVND (reference sequence). Trimming took 6 bases from V and 2 from J; bases not matched to a gene: 3.

V and J are TRBV7-8 and TRBJ2-2; a possible D gene is TRBD2 (6 bases). This CDR3 is built from 13 residues. Trimming pared 11 bases from V and 2 bases from J, leaving 12 bases between. Germline-derived CDR1 and CDR2 are SGHVS and FQNEAQ. The CDR3 loop reads CALGTLNTGELFF. The CDR3, as DNA: TGTGCCCTCGGGACTCTTAACACCGGGGAGCTGTTTTTT. The whole variable domain, filled in from reference TRBV7-8 and TRBJ2-2, reads GAGVSQSPRYKVAKRGQDVALRCDPISGHVSLFWYQQALGQGPEFLTYFQNEAQLDKSGLPSDRFFAERPEGSVSTLKIQRTQQEDSAVYLCALGTLNTGELFFGEGSRLTVL.

V usage is TRBV19 and J usage is TRBJ1-1, with D tentatively TRBD1 (6 bases). Trimming took 6 bases from V and 9 from J, leaving 20 bases between them. CDR3 length: 14 residues. CDR1 and CDR2 from the germline V gene are LNHDA and SQIVND (reference sequence). Here the CDR3 DNA reads TGTGCCAGTAGCCAATCACGGGACACCCTTAAAGCTTTCTTT. Protein sequence: CASSQSRDTLKAFF.

This clonotype was found a few times. V is TRBV12-3 or TRBV12-4 and J is TRBJ2-5, with a possible D match to TRBD2 (6 bases). The CDR3 has 15 residues. The germline V and J ends were trimmed by 2 bases and 1 base, with 11 bases remaining between them. The CDR3 is CASSLSGTFQETQYF. As DNA, the CDR3 is TGTGCCAGCAGTTTATCCGGGACTTTCCAAGAGACCCAGTACTTC.

This clonotype showed up just a few times. The V and J genes are TRBV9 and TRBJ2-2; D not certain. With 1 base removed from V and 5 bases from J, the gap between germline ends came to 15 bases. The germline V gene has CDR1 SGDLS and CDR2 YYNGEE. The CDR3 contains 16 residues. CDR3 region: CASSVRAALPTGELFF. In DNA form, the CDR3 reads TGTGCCAGCAGCGTAAGGGCCGCACTACCTACCGGGGAGCTGTTTTTT.

The gene calls are TRBV5-1 and TRBJ2-7, with 9 bases lining up with TRBD1. This CDR3 contains 15 residues. Germline lookup yields CDR1 SGHRS and CDR2 YFSETQ. The V and J ends lost 3 bases and 1 base, in that order; junction bases with no gene match: 5. The DNA of the CDR3 is TGCGCCAGCAGCTCTCCGGGACAGGGATCCTACGAGCAGTACTTC. Translated: CASSSPGQGSYEQYF.

Only a few counts were recorded for this clonotype. The V gene is TRBV11-2, the J gene TRBJ2-1, with D possibly being TRBD2 (6 bases). There are 17 residues in the CDR3. V shed 3 bases and J shed 0 bases, with 15 bases lying between them. Per germline, CDR1 SGHAT and CDR2 FQNNGV. The CDR3 spells CASSFSPGLDSYNEQFF. The CDR3 DNA reads TGTGCCAGCAGCTTTTCTCCGGGACTCGACTCCTACAATGAGCAGTTCTTC.

This clonotype was seen more than once but under ten times. The rearrangement joins TRBV25-1 to TRBJ2-7; 9 nucleotides align to TRBD2. The germline V gene has CDR1 MGHDK and CDR2 SYGVNS. The CDR3 loop spans 15 amino acids. V lost 1 base to trimming and J lost 5 bases; unmatched junction nucleotides: 6. CDR3 residues: CASSEWGSGGDEQYF. The CDR3 nucleotides are TGTGCCAGCAGTGAATGGGGTAGCGGGGGTGACGAGCAGTACTTC.

This clonotype was observed a few times. The chain uses TRBV7-2 and TRBJ2-1; 10 nucleotides align to TRBD2. The trim removed 5 bases at V and 8 bases at J, leaving 24 bases unmatched. This CDR3 spans 20 amino acids. CDR1 and CDR2 (germline): SGHTA, FQGNSA. The chain's CDR3 is CASSPGWSASGSRGGDEQFF. In DNA form, the CDR3 reads TGTGCCAGCAGCCCCGGATGGTCGGCTAGCGGGAGTAGGGGTGGAGATGAGCAGTTCTTC.

This clonotype was picked up many times. The CDR3 DNA reads as TGCGCCAGCAGCTTCGACCTAGCGGGATCCACAGATACGCAGTATTTT. It translates to CASSFDLAGSTDTQYF. The chain uses TRBV5-1 and TRBJ2-3; 9 bases fit TRBD2. The germline gives CDR1 SGHRS, CDR2 YFSETQ. V was pared by 2 bases and J by 2 bases, with 6 bases of the junction left unmatched. The CDR3 is made up of 16 amino acids. Full variable domain (rest looked up from reference TRBV5-1 and TRBJ2-3): KAGVTQTPRYLIKTRGQQVTLSCSPISGHRSVSWYQQTPGQGLQFLFEYFSETQRNKGNFPGRFSGRQFSNSRSEMNVSTLELGDSALYLCASSFDLAGSTDTQYFGPGTRLTVL.

This clonotype was counted between two and nine times. The chain employs TRBV6-5 and TRBJ2-2; D gene unclear. From germline, CDR1 is MNHEY and CDR2 SVGAGI. The V end lost 6 bases, the J end lost 5 bases, and 7 bases lay between the germline ends. CDR3 size: 12 residues. This chain's CDR3 is CASSQKTGELFF. The CDR3 region has the DNA TGTGCCAGCAGCCAGAAAACCGGGGAGCTGTTTTTT.

This clonotype was counted at least ten times. This rearrangement joins TRBV9 to TRBJ2-1; D not resolved. The germline V gene has CDR1 SGDLS and CDR2 YYNGEE. The ends were cut back, 4 bases at V and 4 bases at J, with 9 bases in the middle. The CDR3 consists of 13 residues. DNA for the CDR3: TGTGCCAGCAGCCCGGACCCTTACAATGAGCAGTTCTTC. Its protein product is CASSPDPYNEQFF. The full variable domain, with the rest looked up from reference TRBV9 and TRBJ2-1, is DSGVTQTPKHLITATGQRVTLRCSPRSGDLSVYWYQQSLDQGLQFLIQYYNGEERAKGNILERFSAQQFPDLHSELNLSSLELGDSALYFCASSPDPYNEQFFGPGTRLTVL.

In this sample, this clonotype turned up a few times. The CDR3 nucleotides read TGTGCCATCAGGAGGACAGGGCTCTCTGGGGCCAACGTCCTGACTTTC. Amino acids: CAIRRTGLSGANVLTF. The V and J genes are TRBV10-3 and TRBJ2-6, with TRBD1 matching over 8 bases. The CDR3 length is 16 residues. CDR1 is ENHRY, CDR2 SYGVKD, per germline. The V and J ends lost 6 bases and 0 bases, in that order; junction bases with no gene match: 4.

This clonotype has only a few counts. The V gene is TRBV12-3 or TRBV12-4, the J gene TRBJ2-1, with no clear D. The CDR3 covers 14 residues. The V and J ends lost 4 bases and 6 bases respectively, with 13 bases between them. CDR3 coding DNA: TGTGCCAGCAGTTCCCCCCGACTTGTCAATGAGCAGTTCTTC. This encodes CASSSPRLVNEQFF.

The gene calls are TRBV20-1 and TRBJ2-3, with TRBD2 identical over 8 bases. V lost 6 bases, J lost 0 bases, and 2 bases stayed unmatched. The CDR3 covers 13 residues. Germline V gene data show CDR1 as DFQATT and CDR2 as SNEGSKA (reference sequence). In nucleotides, the CDR3 is TGCAGTGCAACTAGCGGTAGCACAGATACGCAGTATTTT. This codes for CSATSGSTDTQYF.